The clone carrying this T cell receptor beta chain was seen ten or more times. The sample is drawn from a study of regulatory T cells in long-lasting Graves disease. Sample time point: newly diagnosed GD, antithyroid drugs for less than 3 months. PBMC RNA was the source of the TCR library. CDR3-region Arm-PCR and iRepertoire HTBI primers produced the TCR beta libraries. TCRdb re-called the multiplex PCR reads through MiXCR, storing one row per CDR3 protein. The sample comprises roughly 420,000 distinct CDR3 sequences, about 16% of which are singletons, and roughly 23% rests with the top ten. Germline loops: CDR1 MDHEN, CDR2 SYDVKM. V was clipped by 6 bases and J by 1 base; unmatched bases: 11. The CDR3 extends over 16 amino acids. These same data were also listed under a study on T cells in Graves' hyperthyroidism and ophthalmopathy.

The sample consisted of peripheral blood mononuclear cells (PBMCs), taken at new diagnosis, from a patient treated with antithyroid drugs. V is TRBV28 and J is TRBJ2-7; 8 bases map to TRBD1. This receptor was taken from a woman between 18 and 29 years old with Graves disease. The CDR3 DNA reads as TGTGCCAGCAGCCTCCACGGGACAGGACGATCCTACGAGCAGTACTTC. This gives the protein CASSLHGTGRSYEQYF. The full variable domain, in which reference TRBV28 and TRBJ2-7 provide the parts outside the CDR3, is DVKVTQSSRYLVKRTGEKVFLECVQDMDHENMFWYRQDPGLGLRLIYFSYDVKMKEKGDIPEGYSVSREKKERFSLILESASTNQTSMYLCASSLHGTGRSYEQYFGPGTRLTVT.